The present entry profiles one T cell receptor (beta chain) with its context. The antigen it recognizes is unknown. No much larger clone is present one base from it, and per-base qualities are unavailable. The identical CDR3 is also encoded by other nucleotide sequences in the sample. The junction carries 6 bases between V and J, which are trimmed by 0 bases and 3 bases respectively. The CDR3 spans 13 residues, from the cysteine through the phenylalanine. Kept here is only the CDR3 DNA, which spans 39 bases and is read in frame from base 1. From the germline V gene, CDR1 is SGDLS and CDR2 is YYNGEE. Donors were healthy HIV-negative adults with no recently reported acute infections or vaccinations. All donors were Caucasian adults living in Nashville, Tennessee, USA. Magnetic negative selection was used to enrich CD4+ T cells, after which naive cells were positively selected on CD45RA and the negative fraction became the memory subset. Blood was obtained by leukapheresis, after which PBMCs were separated by Ficoll-Histopaque density gradient centrifugation and cryopreserved in liquid nitrogen vapor phase. Purity and quantity of every magnetically sorted T cell population were checked by analytical flow cytometry. From each sorted fraction, genomic DNA was isolated and quantified by UV absorbance on a Nanodrop 2000c.

This specimen comes from a study of shared clonotypes between healthy human individuals (dated by TCRdb to about 2020). Regarding the complete study: A couple of women and a few men aged 18 to 49 years were included in the cohort. Per donor, three plates each were used for CD4 naive and CD4 memory, two for CD8 naive, and one for CD8 memory. To estimate repertoire size and how much clonotype sharing occurs between individuals, the study deeply sequenced the blood TCR repertoires of 5 or 6 healthy adults. To increase sequencing depth and limit assay-specific biases, TCR repertoire library preparation and sequencing were carried out by different laboratories using diverse techniques. Leukapheresis yielded between about 0.85 and 10 billion PBMCs per donor. Study-level results and caveats: Clonotypes shared by all four sorted-subset donors showed higher generation probabilities than non-shared clonotypes. The small number of donors limited the genetic and exposure-history diversity represented. Across four donors, approximately 5% of naive CD4, roughly 3.4% of naive CD8, about 2.3% of memory CD4, and approximately 0.4% of memory CD8 clonotypes were shared. Larger estimated clonotype richness was generally found for naive subsets than for memory subsets. Incomplete sequencing was indicated by rarefaction of sorted-subset datasets, despite the large sequencing depth. Pairwise subsampling led to the expectation that sequencing depth would affect the degree of clonotype sharing among donors. Sampling was restricted to blood, and TCR repertoires in tissues likely differ from the TCR repertoires found in blood.

Using the deep immunoSEQ assay, multiplex PCR amplified TCR CDR3 regions from genomic DNA. Genomic DNA extracted from each cell subset was distributed evenly over all wells of several immunoSEQ 96-well plates, and each plate served as one replicate. For sorted subsets, around 200 ng genomic DNA, equal to about 30,000 T cell genomes, was loaded into each replicate PCR. Purified libraries were measured with a Qubit 3.0 fluorometer, size-checked on a Bioanalyzer 2100, and measured again with the KAPA Library Quantification kit. Each immunoSEQ 96-well plate was sequenced on its own single-read 150-cycle Illumina NextSeq 550 flow cell. The paper's processing steps were these. The immunoSEQ output contained only junctional sequences without quality scores, so filtering could not match that applied to full-length reads. To assign V/J genes and CDR3, sequences were annotated using PyIR, a Python wrapper for IgBLAST v1.9, with IMGT germline references. Any read was removed if the V/J assignment was weak (E-value above 1e-6), the CDR3 was missing, or the read contained stop codons, out-of-frame junctions, or ambiguous translated residues. V3J clonotypes were defined as sequences sharing the same inferred V gene, J gene, and CDR3 amino acid sequence. Percentage overlap between repertoires was calculated by dividing the number of shared unique clonotypes by the size of the smaller repertoire. Three approaches were used to assess repertoire richness: RTK rarefaction, the Chao1 estimator, and Recon v2.1 estimates of unobserved clonotypes. OLGA was used to compute generation probabilities for all TCRbeta clonotypes that the gDNA method yielded from a handful of donors. TCRdb obtained this table from immuneACCESS and retained in-frame rearrangements with V and J assigned. These tables miss some clones; where compared with another copy, unresolved V genes account for less than half of the shortfall, and the remainder is unexplained. Clonal size and the V and J genes are those of that table, whereas D and trimming came from the DNA. Counted in this sample were millions of clones; 85% to 95% of them appeared once. Of the sample, more than 0.1% is held by the ten largest clones.

The origin of this receptor is a man aged 18 to 29 in good health. Sequencing was done on a sample of naive CD4+ T cells sorted from blood. The meaning of the sample's cell subset or site label: CD45RA+ positively selected. This receptor chain uses TRBV9 and TRBJ1-1, with the D gene uncertain. The nucleotide sequence is given as TGTGCCAGCAGCGTAGCCTGGGACACTGAAGCTTTCTTT. The translation is CASSVAWDTEAFF. When the CDR3 is completed using the reference TRBV9 and TRBJ1-1 genes on either side, the full variable domain is DSGVTQTPKHLITATGQRVTLRCSPRSGDLSVYWYQQSLDQGLQFLIQYYNGEERAKGNILERFSAQQFPDLHSELNLSSLELGDSALYFCASSVAWDTEAFFGQGTRLTVV.